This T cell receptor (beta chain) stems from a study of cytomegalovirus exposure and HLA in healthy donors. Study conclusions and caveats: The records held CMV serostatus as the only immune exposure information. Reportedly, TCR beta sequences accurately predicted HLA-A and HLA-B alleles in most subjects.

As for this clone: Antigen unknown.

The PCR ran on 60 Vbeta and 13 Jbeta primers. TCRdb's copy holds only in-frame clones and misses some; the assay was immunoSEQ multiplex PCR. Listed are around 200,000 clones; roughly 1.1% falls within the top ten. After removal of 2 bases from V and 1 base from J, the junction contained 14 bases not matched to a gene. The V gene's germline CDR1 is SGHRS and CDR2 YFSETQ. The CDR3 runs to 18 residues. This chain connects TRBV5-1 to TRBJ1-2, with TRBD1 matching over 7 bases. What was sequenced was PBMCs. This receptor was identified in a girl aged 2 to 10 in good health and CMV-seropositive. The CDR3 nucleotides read TGCGCCAGCAGCTTTTTCTCTTCGGACAGGTTGGATAACTATGGCTACACCTTC. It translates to CASSFFSSDRLDNYGYTF. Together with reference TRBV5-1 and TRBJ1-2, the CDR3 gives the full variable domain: KAGVTQTPRYLIKTRGQQVTLSCSPISGHRSVSWYQQTPGQGLQFLFEYFSETQRNKGNFPGRFSGRQFSNSRSEMNVSTLELGDSALYLCASSFFSSDRLDNYGYTFGSGTRLTVV.